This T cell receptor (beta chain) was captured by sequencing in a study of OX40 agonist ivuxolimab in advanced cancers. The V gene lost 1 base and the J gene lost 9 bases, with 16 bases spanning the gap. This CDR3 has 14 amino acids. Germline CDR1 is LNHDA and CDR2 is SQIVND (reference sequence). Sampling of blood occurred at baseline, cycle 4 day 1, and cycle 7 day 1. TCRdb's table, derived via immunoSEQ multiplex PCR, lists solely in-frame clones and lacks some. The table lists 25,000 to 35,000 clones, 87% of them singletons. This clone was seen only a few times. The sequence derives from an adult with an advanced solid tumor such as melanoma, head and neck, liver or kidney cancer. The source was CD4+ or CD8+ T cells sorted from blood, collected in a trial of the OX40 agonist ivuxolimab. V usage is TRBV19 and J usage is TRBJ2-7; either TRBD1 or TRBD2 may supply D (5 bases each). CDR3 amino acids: CASSIAGTDGGQYF. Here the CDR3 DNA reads TGTGCCAGTAGTATAGCTGGCACGGATGGGGGGCAGTACTTC.